Given below is one TCR beta chain in context. The CDR3 length is 14 residues. V lost 4 bases, J lost 9 bases, and 16 bases lay in between. The germline V gene encodes CDR1 SGHAT and CDR2 FQNNGV. These data originate in a study of blood T cell repertoires in COVID-19. As for the study in general: PBMCs, B-cell-depleted T cells, or T cells were the source of the cDNA or gDNA that made up the material.

Under the authors' procedure: Counts of nucleated cells, estimated from reference gene primer amplification, were obtained. Some clones are missing from TCRdb's copy, which holds only in-frame ones; the method was immunoSEQ multiplex PCR. Clone size and the V and J calls come from that table; the DNA yielded D and trimming. Found here are approximately 220,000 clones, about four fifths of them singletons; the top ten hold roughly 2.7%. V gene TRBV11-2 combines with J gene TRBJ1-5; no reliable D call. Sequencing was performed on peripheral blood. The TCR was taken from a woman in her forties with active or convalescent COVID-19. CDR3 sequence (DNA): TGTGCCAGCAGCTCCACTCCCGGAGTGGGGCCCCAGCATTTT. This encodes CASSSTPGVGPQHF.